A single sample gave rise to the 25 T cell receptor beta chains below, sequenced in a study of blood T cells in healthy people across ages. The second PCR ran roughly 6 to 11 cycles with a sample-barcoded 5' primer and J-beta primers. TCRdb fed the 5' RACE reads into MiXCR, producing one record per CDR3 protein. The sample has some 780,000 distinct CDR3 sequences; just over 55% are singletons. Sequences were obtained from blood. The receptor source for this set is a man aged 35 to 55 in good health.

A few counts support this clonotype. This chain joins TRBV20-1 and TRBJ2-7, with 11 bases matching TRBD2. Trimming removed 3 bases from V and 3 bases from J; junction bases left unmatched: 16. Germline assignment: CDR1 DFQATT and CDR2 SNEGSKA (reference sequence). The CDR3 has 18 amino acids. The CDR3 DNA is TGCAGTGCTAGGGCACCACTAGCGGGGGAGTGGGGGAGCTACGAGCAGTACTTC. It specifies CSARAPLAGEWGSYEQYF.

V gene TRBV20-1 combines with J gene TRBJ2-3; perhaps D is TRBD1 or TRBD2 (5 bases each). The CDR3 length is 17 residues. V lost 1 base and J lost 3, with 20 bases in between. Germline V gene sequence: CDR1 DFQATT, CDR2 SNEGSKA (reference sequence). CDR3 sequence reads: CSARATTGPLDTDTQYF. CDR3 DNA: TGCAGTGCTAGAGCGACCACGGGACCCCTAGATACAGATACGCAGTATTTT.

V usage is TRBV7-2 and J usage is TRBJ2-2; weak D call: TRBD2 (5 bases). Trimming took off 2 bases at V and 1 base at J, with 8 bases between the two ends. CDR3 length equals 15 residues. Germline V gene sequence: CDR1 SGHTA, CDR2 FQGNSA. CDR3: CASSLPGRNTGELFF. As DNA, the CDR3 is TGTGCCAGCAGCTTACCGGGGAGGAACACCGGGGAGCTGTTTTTT.

The V call is TRBV5-4, the J call TRBJ2-5; 8 bases agree with TRBD2. V lost 4 bases and J lost 1; bases outside the gene matches: 9. This CDR3 has 16 residues. Germline CDR1 SGHNT, CDR2 YYREEE (reference sequence). CDR3: CASSQTAGGIQETQYF. CDR3 nucleotide sequence: TGTGCCAGCAGCCAGACGGCGGGAGGAATCCAAGAGACCCAGTACTTC.

This chain uses TRBV24-1 with TRBJ2-1; D gene unclear. Trimming left V 4 bases short and J 3 bases short, with 15 bases between. Germline loops: CDR1 KGHDR, CDR2 SFDVKD. There are 16 residues in the CDR3. The CDR3 loop reads CATSDPLTPLYNEQFF. CDR3 nucleotides: TGTGCCACCAGTGACCCCCTGACCCCGCTCTACAATGAGCAGTTCTTC.

This clonotype was found a few times. V is TRBV7-8 and J is TRBJ1-2; no reliable D call. This CDR3 is built from 12 residues. The V and J ends lost 3 bases and 8 bases respectively, with 10 bases between them. The germline V gene has CDR1 SGHVS and CDR2 FQNEAQ. CDR3 loop: CASSLDLGGYTF. The CDR3 DNA is TGTGCCAGCAGCTTGGATTTGGGGGGCTACACCTTC.

This clonotype was detected only a few times. The chain uses TRBV12-5 and TRBJ2-7; D not certain. CDR3 size: 12 residues. Trimming removed 3 bases at V and 4 bases at J, with 7 bases between. CDR1 is LGHNT and CDR2 is FRNRAP in the germline V gene. CDR3: CASGLDPYEQYF. The CDR3 coding sequence is TGTGCTAGTGGTTTAGATCCATACGAGCAGTACTTC.

In regard to this clonotype: The junction shows a germline mismatch at one end, possibly a read error. The gene calls are TRBV5-1 and TRBJ2-3, with unresolved D. The CDR3 covers 14 residues. In germline, CDR1 is SGHRS, CDR2 YFSETQ. CDR3 sequence reads: CASSSWGGTDTQYF. CDR3 DNA sequence: TGCGCTAGCAGCTCTTGGGGTGGCACAGATACGCAGTATTTT.

This chain joins TRBV4-2 and TRBJ2-1; 12 nucleotides line up with TRBD2. V lost 5 bases and J lost 5; bases outside the gene matches: 7. The CDR3 consists of 16 residues. Looked up from germline, CDR1 is LGHNA and CDR2 is YNFKEQ. The CDR3 here is CASSLRTSGDHNEQFF. DNA of the CDR3: TGTGCCAGCAGCTTACGGACTAGCGGGGACCACAATGAGCAGTTCTTC.

The CDR3 protein is CASSLSGWVGDTQYF. The CDR3, as DNA: TGTGCCAGCAGTTTATCCGGCTGGGTGGGAGATACGCAGTATTTT. V and J are TRBV28 and TRBJ2-3; D gene unclear. V gave up 1 base and J gave up 5 bases, with 13 bases separating them. The V gene's germline CDR1 is MDHEN and CDR2 SYDVKM. This CDR3 comprises 15 residues.

The chain has TRBV9 and TRBJ2-3; D is unresolved. V lost 2 bases, J lost 1 base, and 14 bases lay in between. The CDR3 sequence is 16 residues long. Per germline, CDR1 SGDLS and CDR2 YYNGEE. The CDR3 DNA reads TGTGCCAGCAGCGTGATGGTCTCCTCCGGCACAGATACGCAGTATTTT. It codes for CASSVMVSSGTDTQYF.

The chain has TRBV12-3 or TRBV12-4 and TRBJ2-1; 10 bases are shared with TRBD1. This CDR3 is built from 15 residues. J lost 8 bases, V lost 1 base, and 5 bases had no gene match. The CDR3 bases are TGTGCCAGCAGTTTAGGGACAGGGGGTATATATGAGCAGTTCTTC. Its protein is CASSLGTGGIYEQFF.

The table lists this clonotype with a few counts. V usage is TRBV7-8 and J usage is TRBJ2-5, with TRBD2 matching 7 bases. Germline V lookup: CDR1 SGHVS, CDR2 FQNEAQ. CDR3 length: 16 residues. V shed 6 bases and J 0 bases; nucleotides not matched to a gene: 10. The CDR3 here is CASRNSPGLHQETQYF. DNA for the CDR3: TGTGCCAGCAGGAACTCCCCGGGACTACACCAAGAGACCCAGTACTTC.

The chain combines TRBV7-3 with TRBJ2-7; D is ambiguous. With the DNA end fitting TRBJ2-5 better, the J assignment may be wrong. Germline values: CDR1 SGHTA, CDR2 FQGTGA. The CDR3 is 14 residues long. Here the CDR3 reads CASSQARIGETQYF. CDR3 nucleotide sequence: TGTGCCAGCAGCCAAGCTAGGATCGGGGAGACCCAGTACTTC.

The gene calls are TRBV27 and TRBJ1-2; 10 bases are a match to TRBD1. The CDR3 length is 14 residues. The germline gives CDR1 MNHEY, CDR2 SMNVEV (reference sequence). The trim removed 6 bases at V and 4 bases at J, leaving 5 bases unmatched. The CDR3 region is CASRRTGGGYGYTF. The CDR3 coding sequence is TGTGCCAGCAGAAGGACAGGGGGAGGCTATGGCTACACCTTC.

The table lists this clonotype with a few counts. The chain employs TRBV5-1 and TRBJ2-7; 7 bases align to TRBD2. Trimming took 0 bases from V and 6 from J; bases not matched to a gene: 12. The CDR3 covers 16 residues. CDR1 is SGHRS and CDR2 is YFSETQ in the germline V gene. CDR3 residues: CASSLASGGLWGEQYF. CDR3 coding DNA: TGCGCCAGCAGCTTGGCGTCGGGGGGTTTGTGGGGCGAGCAGTACTTC.

The chain carries TRBV4-2 and TRBJ2-5, with D unresolved. V was shortened by 1 base and J by 5 bases, with 11 bases between the two germline ends. CDR1 LGHNA and CDR2 YNFKEQ come from the germline V gene. CDR3 size: 14 residues. CDR3 DNA sequence: TGTGCCAGCAGCCAAGTCGAGTCATGGGAGACCCAGTACTTC. It codes for CASSQVESWETQYF.

Turning to this clonotype: At one boundary the junction diverges from the germline segment, which might be a read error. The chain employs TRBV5-8 and TRBJ2-5; 8 positions match TRBD1. Looked up from germline, CDR1 is SGHTS and CDR2 is YDEGEE. The CDR3 spans 15 residues. The CDR3 DNA is TGTGCCAGCAGCTCTGGACAGGGCCCTCAAGAGACCCGGTACTTC. This sequence encodes CASSSGQGPQETRYF. Supplemented by reference TRBV5-8 and TRBJ2-5, the full variable domain reads EAGVTQSPTHLIKTRGQQATLRCSPISGHTSVYWYQQALGLGLQFLLWYDEGEERNRGNFPPRFSGRQFPNYSSELNVNALELEDSALYLCASSSGQGPQETRYFGPGTRLLVL.

This sequence joins TRBV7-2 and TRBJ1-6; D is uncertain. The germline V gene encodes CDR1 SGHTA and CDR2 FQGNSA. The CDR3 loop spans 15 amino acids. V lost 5 bases, J lost 7 bases, and 15 bases lay in between. DNA for the CDR3: TGTGCCAGCAGCCTCCCAACAGCCTCGAATTCACCCCTCCACTTT. Translating it yields CASSLPTASNSPLHF.

The chain recombines TRBV3-1 with TRBJ1-4; D gene uncertain. This CDR3 region has 13 residues. The V gene lost 0 bases and the J gene lost 8 bases, with 7 bases spanning the gap. Germline CDR1 and CDR2: LGHDT and YNNKEL (reference sequence). Here the CDR3 DNA reads TGTGCCAGCAGCCAAGAGTGGGCAGAAAAACTGTTTTTT. Its translation is CASSQEWAEKLFF.

This chain uses TRBV11-2 with TRBJ2-1; TRBD2 agrees at 9 bases. V was pared by 5 bases and J by 8 bases, with 7 bases of the junction left unmatched. The CDR3 has 14 residues. Germline CDR1 reads SGHAT; CDR2 reads FQNNGV. The CDR3 here is CASSPSGDRHEQFF. CDR3 nucleotides: TGTGCCAGCAGCCCTAGCGGGGACCGGCATGAGCAGTTCTTC.

This clonotype was seen a handful of times. This chain links TRBV9 with TRBJ2-4; 9 bases match TRBD2. Germline loops: CDR1 SGDLS, CDR2 YYNGEE. The CDR3 covers 18 residues. V dropped 0 bases and J dropped 0; count of bases not matched to a gene: 7. CDR3: CASSVESGGTIAKNIQYF. The CDR3 region has the DNA TGTGCCAGCAGCGTAGAAAGCGGGGGGACCATAGCCAAAAACATTCAGTACTTC.

This clonotype was seen a few times. One junction end does not reproduce the germline sequence, and a read error may be involved. The chain recombines TRBV3-1 with TRBJ2-1; D may match TRBD1 or TRBD2 (5 bases each). This CDR3 contains 12 residues. Germline V lookup: CDR1 LGHDT, CDR2 YNNKEL (reference sequence). The CDR3 nucleotides are TGTGCCAGCAGGCAAGGGGAGCGGGAGCAGTTCTTC. Protein product: CASRQGEREQFF.

The chain carries TRBV7-8 and TRBJ1-2; the D is unclear. Looked up from germline, CDR1 is SGHVS and CDR2 is FQNEAQ. There are 14 residues in the CDR3. Trimming cost V 3 bases and J 7 bases, with 15 bases left between them. In DNA form, the CDR3 reads TGTGCCAGCAGCTTGAGTGGGGATCTTAGTGGCTACACCTTC. Translation: CASSLSGDLSGYTF.

V is TRBV9 and J is TRBJ2-3, with D possibly being TRBD1 or TRBD2 (5 bases each). Per the germline V gene, CDR1 is SGDLS and CDR2 is YYNGEE. Trimming cost V 4 bases and J 3 bases, with 12 bases left between them. This CDR3 is 14 amino acids long. DNA for the CDR3: TGTGCCAGCAGCTCAGAGGGGTGGACAGATACGCAGTATTTT. Its translation is CASSSEGWTDTQYF.